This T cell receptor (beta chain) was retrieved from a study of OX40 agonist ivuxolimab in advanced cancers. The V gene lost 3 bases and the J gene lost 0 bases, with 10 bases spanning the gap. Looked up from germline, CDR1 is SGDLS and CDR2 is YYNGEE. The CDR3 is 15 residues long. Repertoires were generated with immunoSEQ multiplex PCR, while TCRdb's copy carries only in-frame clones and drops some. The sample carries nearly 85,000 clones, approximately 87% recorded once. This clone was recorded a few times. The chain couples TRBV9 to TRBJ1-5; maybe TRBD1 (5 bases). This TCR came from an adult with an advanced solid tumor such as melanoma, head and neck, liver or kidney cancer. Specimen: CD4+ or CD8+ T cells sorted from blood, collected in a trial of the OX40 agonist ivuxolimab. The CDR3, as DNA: TGTGCCAGCAGCGCCCGGGGGGGTAGCAATCAGCCCCAGCATTTT. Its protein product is CASSARGGSNQPQHF.